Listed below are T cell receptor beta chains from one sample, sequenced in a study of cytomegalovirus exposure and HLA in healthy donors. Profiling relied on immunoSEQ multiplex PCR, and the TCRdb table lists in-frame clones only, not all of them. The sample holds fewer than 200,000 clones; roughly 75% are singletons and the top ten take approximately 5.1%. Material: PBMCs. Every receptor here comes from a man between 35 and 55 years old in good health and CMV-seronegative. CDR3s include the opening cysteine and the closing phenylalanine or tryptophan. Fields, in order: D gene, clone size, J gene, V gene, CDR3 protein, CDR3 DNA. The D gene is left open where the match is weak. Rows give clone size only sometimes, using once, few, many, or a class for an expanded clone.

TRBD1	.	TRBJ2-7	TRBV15	CATSLRQGGEQYF	TGTGCCACCAGCTTGCGACAGGGTGGCGAGCAGTACTTC
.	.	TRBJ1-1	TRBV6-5	CASSYSTHRNTEAFF	TGTGCCAGCAGTTACTCGACCCACAGGAACACTGAAGCTTTCTTT
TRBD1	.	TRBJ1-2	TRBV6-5	CASSLSGQGEYTF	TGTGCCAGCAGTCTAAGTGGACAGGGGGAATACACCTTC
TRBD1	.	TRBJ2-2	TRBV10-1	CASSERQGANTGELFF	TGCGCCAGCAGTGAGCGGCAGGGGGCAAACACCGGGGAGCTGTTTTTT
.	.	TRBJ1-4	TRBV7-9	CASSRDSNNEKLFF	TGTGCCAGCAGCCGAGACAGTAATAATGAAAAACTGTTTTTT
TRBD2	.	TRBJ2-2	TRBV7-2	CASSLAPGGGASTGELFF	TGTGCCAGCAGCTTAGCTCCCGGCGGGGGGGCGAGTACCGGGGAGCTGTTTTTT
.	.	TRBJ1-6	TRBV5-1	CASSYDSSNSPPHF	TGCGCCAGCAGCTATGACAGCTCAAATTCACCCCCCCACTTT
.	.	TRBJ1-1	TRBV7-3	CASSPNSGLRNTEAFF	TGTGCCAGCAGCCCCAACTCGGGACTTCGGAACACTGAAGCTTTCTTT
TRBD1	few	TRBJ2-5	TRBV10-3	CAISGTGLGETQYF	TGTGCCATCAGTGGGACAGGGCTAGGAGAGACCCAGTACTTC
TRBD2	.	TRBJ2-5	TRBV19	CASSIGTRTLQETQYF	TGTGCCAGTAGTATCGGGACTAGGACCCTCCAAGAGACCCAGTACTTC
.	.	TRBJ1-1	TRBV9	CASTGGDTEAFF	TGTGCCAGCACCGGGGGAGACACTGAAGCTTTCTTT
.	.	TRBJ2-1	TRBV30	CAWSVWRPRILF	TGTGCCTGGAGTGTATGGCGACCTAGGATCCTCTTC
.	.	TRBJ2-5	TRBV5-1	CASSLGLEETQYF	TGCGCCAGCAGCTTGGGTCTGGAGGAGACCCAGTACTTC
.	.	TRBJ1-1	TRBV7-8	CASSSPGLQGSTEAFF	TGTGCCAGCAGCTCCCCGGGCCTCCAGGGGAGCACTGAAGCTTTCTTT
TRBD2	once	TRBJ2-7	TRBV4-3	CASSQELAGGPYEQYF	TGCGCCAGCAGCCAAGAGCTAGCGGGAGGACCCTACGAGCAGTACTTC
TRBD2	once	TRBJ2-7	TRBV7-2	CASSLASGVTYEQYF	TGTGCCAGCAGCTTAGCCAGCGGGGTAACCTACGAGCAGTACTTC
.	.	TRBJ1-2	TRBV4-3	CASSQARTNYGYTF	TGCGCCAGCAGCCAGGCCCGCACTAACTATGGCTACACCTTC
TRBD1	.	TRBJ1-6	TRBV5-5	CASSRQGLSENSPLHF	TGTGCCAGCAGCCGACAGGGTTTGTCGGAGAATTCACCCCTCCACTTT
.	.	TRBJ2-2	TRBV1	CTSSLGGRTGELFF	TGCACCAGCAGCCTCGGGGGGCGGACCGGGGAGCTGTTTTTT
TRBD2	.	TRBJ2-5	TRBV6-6	CASSWGLAGQETQYF	TGTGCCAGCAGTTGGGGACTAGCGGGCCAAGAGACCCAGTACTTC
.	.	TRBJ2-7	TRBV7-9	CASSFTYEQYF	TGTGCCAGCAGCTTTACCTACGAGCAGTACTTC
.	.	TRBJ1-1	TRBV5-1	CASSTGRTNTEAFF	TGCGCCAGCAGCACAGGGAGAACGAACACTGAAGCTTTCTTT
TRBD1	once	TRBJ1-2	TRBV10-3	CAAEGAINGYTF	TGTGCCGCTGAGGGGGCAATCAATGGCTACACCTTC
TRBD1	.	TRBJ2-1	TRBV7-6	CASSPGGNEQFF	TGTGCCAGCAGCCCAGGGGGCAATGAGCAGTTCTTC
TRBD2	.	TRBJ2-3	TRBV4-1	CASSQGPAGVTDTQYF	TGCGCCAGCAGCCAAGGCCCCGCGGGAGTCACAGATACGCAGTATTTT
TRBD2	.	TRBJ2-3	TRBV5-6	CASSMTSGGTDTQYF	TGTGCCAGCAGCATGACTAGCGGCGGGACAGATACGCAGTATTTT
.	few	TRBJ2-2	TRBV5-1	CASSLVRGPTNTGELFF	TGCGCCAGCAGCTTGGTGCGGGGGCCCACGAACACCGGGGAGCTGTTTTTT
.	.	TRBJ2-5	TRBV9	CASSVELGGTQYF	TGTGCCAGCAGCGTAGAATTGGGGGGGACCCAGTACTTC
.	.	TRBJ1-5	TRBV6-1	CASNRQTSNQPQHF	TGTGCCAGCAACCGACAGACTAGCAATCAGCCCCAGCATTTT
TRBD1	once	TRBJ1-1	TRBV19	CASSVTGGINTEAFF	TGTGCCAGTAGTGTTACAGGGGGCATAAACACTGAAGCTTTCTTT
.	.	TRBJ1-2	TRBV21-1	CASSGRQPRYGYTF	TGTGCCAGCAGCGGGCGACAGCCACGTTATGGCTACACCTTC
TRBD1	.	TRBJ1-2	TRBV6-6	CASSYSGQGTYGYTF	TGTGCCAGCAGTTACTCAGGACAGGGTACCTATGGCTACACCTTC
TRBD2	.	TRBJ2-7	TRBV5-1	CASSSAGTSGIGPYYEQYF	TGCGCCAGCAGCTCCGCCGGGACTAGCGGGATTGGTCCCTACTACGAGCAGTACTTC
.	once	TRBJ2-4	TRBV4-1	CASSQDAGSLAKNIQYF	TGCGCCAGCAGCCAAGATGCCGGGTCACTAGCCAAAAACATTCAGTACTTC
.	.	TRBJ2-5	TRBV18	CASSPKGGGETQYF	TGTGCCAGCTCACCGAAAGGGGGGGGAGAGACCCAGTACTTC
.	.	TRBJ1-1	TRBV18	CASSPGGTRAETYTEAFF	TGTGCCAGCTCACCCGGCGGAACCAGGGCTGAAACATACACTGAAGCTTTCTTT
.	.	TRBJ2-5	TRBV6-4	CAALIGWGGETQYF	TGTGCCGCCCTTATAGGCTGGGGAGGAGAGACCCAGTACTTC
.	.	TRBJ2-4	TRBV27	CASSLSREGRGAKNIQYF	TGTGCCAGCAGTTTATCCCGAGAGGGGCGGGGAGCCAAAAACATTCAGTACTTC
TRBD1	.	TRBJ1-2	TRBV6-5	CASSRSQGNYGYTF	TGTGCCAGCAGTCGCTCACAGGGGAACTATGGCTACACCTTC
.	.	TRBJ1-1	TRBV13	CASSLRVPTEAFF	TGTGCCAGCAGCCTCAGGGTGCCCACTGAAGCTTTCTTT
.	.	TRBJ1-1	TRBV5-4	CASSGFTEAFF	TGTGCCAGCTCGGGTTTCACTGAAGCTTTCTTT
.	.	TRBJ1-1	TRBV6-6	CASSYRVGAATEAFF	TGTGCCAGCAGTTACAGGGTAGGGGCGGCCACTGAAGCTTTCTTT
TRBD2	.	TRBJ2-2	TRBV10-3	CAITGGGASGGPNTGELFF	TGTGCCATCACCGGCGGGGGGGCTAGCGGCGGGCCTAACACCGGGGAGCTGTTTTTT
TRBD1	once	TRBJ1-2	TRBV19	CASRQGQGVYYGYTF	TGTGCCAGTAGACAGGGACAGGGGGTTTACTATGGCTACACCTTC
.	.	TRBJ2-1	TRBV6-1	CASSENRDNEQFF	TGTGCCAGCAGTGAAAACAGAGACAATGAGCAGTTCTTC
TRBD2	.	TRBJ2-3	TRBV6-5	CASTREASTDTQYF	TGTGCCAGCACTCGGGAGGCTAGCACAGATACGCAGTATTTT
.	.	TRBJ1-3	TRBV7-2	CASSLQQGNTIYF	TGTGCCAGCAGCTTACAACAGGGAAACACCATATATTTT
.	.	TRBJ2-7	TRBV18	CASSPAMYEQYF	TGTGCCAGCTCACCCGCGATGTACGAGCAGTACTTC
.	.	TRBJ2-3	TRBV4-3	CASSQDHPTGLSTDTQYF	TGCGCCAGCAGCCAAGATCACCCAACAGGGTTAAGCACAGATACGCAGTATTTT
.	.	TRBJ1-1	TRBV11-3	CASSLDLRQKSNAFF	TGTGCCAGCAGCTTAGATCTGAGACAGAAATCTAACGCTTTCTTT
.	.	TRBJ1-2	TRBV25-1	CASSKTGERGYTF	TGTGCCAGCAGTAAGACGGGGGAGAGAGGCTACACCTTC
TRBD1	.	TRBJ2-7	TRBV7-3	CASILRDRDHEQYF	TGTGCCAGCATCCTCCGGGACAGGGACCACGAGCAGTACTTC
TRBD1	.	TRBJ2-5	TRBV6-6	CASTLTGKETQYF	TGTGCCAGCACCCTGACAGGGAAAGAGACCCAGTACTTC
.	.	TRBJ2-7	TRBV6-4	CASSAYYEQYF	TGTGCCAGCAGTGCTTACTACGAGCAGTACTTC
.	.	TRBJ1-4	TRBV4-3	CASSPAEGLAEKLFF	TGCGCCAGCAGCCCCGCGGAGGGGCTCGCTGAAAAACTGTTTTTT
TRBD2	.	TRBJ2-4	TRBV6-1	CASRGLAGAKNIQYF	TGTGCCAGCAGGGGACTAGCGGGAGCCAAAAACATTCAGTACTTC
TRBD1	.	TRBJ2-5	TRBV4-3	CASSQDDGRGPQETQYF	TGCGCCAGCAGCCAAGATGATGGAAGGGGGCCCCAAGAGACCCAGTACTTC